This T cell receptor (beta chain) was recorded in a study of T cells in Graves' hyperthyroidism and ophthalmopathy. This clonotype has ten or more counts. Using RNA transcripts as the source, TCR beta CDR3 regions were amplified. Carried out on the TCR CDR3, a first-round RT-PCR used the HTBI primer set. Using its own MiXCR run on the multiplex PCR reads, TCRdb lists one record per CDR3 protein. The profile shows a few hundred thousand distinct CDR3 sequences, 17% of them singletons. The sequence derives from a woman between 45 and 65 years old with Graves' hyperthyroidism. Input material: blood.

Here the CDR3 reads CASSLRDSDYEQYF. In nucleotides, the CDR3 is TGTGCCAGCTCACTCCGGGACAGTGACTACGAGCAGTACTTC. The chain uses TRBV18 and TRBJ2-7; TRBD1 matches 7 bases. This CDR3 region has 14 residues. J gave up 3 bases and V 4 bases, and 6 bases lay outside the gene matches. CDR1 KGHSH and CDR2 LQKENI come from the germline V gene.